A single sample is the source of the 8 T cell receptor beta chains below, sequenced in a study of blood T cell repertoires in COVID-19. Measured with immunoSEQ multiplex PCR; TCRdb has only the in-frame clones, and not every one. The profile shows about 220,000 clones, roughly 85% of them singletons. The material sequenced was peripheral blood. The receptor source for this set is a woman aged 65 to 85 with COVID-19, enrolled during active disease.

CDR3 DNA: TGTGCCAGCAGTCGCTTCGCCGGGACAGGGGGAAGCAATCAGCCCCAGCATTTT. Encoded protein: CASSRFAGTGGSNQPQHF. The rearrangement uses TRBV6-2 or TRBV6-3 and TRBJ1-5; 11 bases are shared with TRBD1. The V gene end was trimmed by 5 bases and the J gene end by 1 base; junction bases not matched to a gene: 10. CDR3 size: 18 residues. Per the germline V gene, CDR1 is MNHEY and CDR2 is SVGEGT.

The V and J genes are TRBV5-8 and TRBJ1-2; 9 nucleotides agree with TRBD1. CDR3 length equals 16 residues. Unmatched junction bases numbered 6, after V lost 3 bases and J lost 0 bases. Germline V gene data show CDR1 as SGHTS and CDR2 as YDEGEE. This CDR3 is CASSSGQGIPNYGYTF. As DNA, the CDR3 is TGTGCCAGCAGCTCGGGACAGGGTATCCCTAACTATGGCTACACCTTC.

The CDR3 spells CASRASYENTEAFF. As DNA, the CDR3 is TGTGCCAGCAGGGCGAGCTACGAGAACACTGAAGCTTTCTTT. The gene calls are TRBV19 and TRBJ1-1, with TRBD1 as a possible D gene (5 bases). Germline V CDR1 and CDR2: LNHDA, SQIVND (reference sequence). The CDR3 totals 14 residues. The ends were cut back, 9 bases at V and 1 base at J, with 15 bases in the middle.

The chain links TRBV7-3 to TRBJ2-1; D remains ambiguous. The V end was cut by 4 bases, the J end by 9 bases, with 19 bases between. Germline values: CDR1 SGHTA, CDR2 FQGTGA. This CDR3 region has 15 residues. The CDR3 sequence is CASSYPRDTSIEQFF. The CDR3 DNA is TGTGCCAGCAGCTACCCCCGTGACACTTCCATTGAGCAGTTCTTC.

The chain uses TRBV5-1 and TRBJ1-6; TRBD1 matches at 12 bases. V lost 6 bases to trimming and J lost 6 bases; unmatched junction nucleotides: 16. Germline V CDR1 and CDR2: SGHRS, YFSETQ. This CDR3 contains 19 residues. CDR3 DNA sequence: TGCGCCAGCACCCTTAGGTCCCCCGGGACAGGGGGCTCTAATTCACCCCTCCACTTT. It encodes CASTLRSPGTGGSNSPLHF.

This chain joins TRBV2 and TRBJ2-1; D might be TRBD1 (6 bases). This CDR3 is built from 11 residues. Germline assignment: CDR1 SNHLY and CDR2 FYNNEI. Between the trimmed V and J ends, which lost 7 bases and 14 bases, there was a span of 15 bases. Here the CDR3 reads CASTLAAGEFF. The CDR3 nucleotides are TGTGCCAGCACCTTGGCCGCAGGGGAGTTCTTC.

The gene calls are TRBV11-3 and TRBJ1-1; possible D gene TRBD1, 6 bases. V was trimmed by 5 bases and J by 0 bases, leaving 13 bases between them. The CDR3 length is 15 residues. Germline loops: CDR1 SGHNT, CDR2 YENEEA. The CDR3 loop reads CASSARQAMNTEAFF. The CDR3 coding sequence is TGTGCCAGCAGCGCCCGACAGGCGATGAACACTGAAGCTTTCTTT.

The chain recombines TRBV6-5 with TRBJ2-1, with 8 bases aligning to TRBD2. Germline V CDR1 and CDR2: MNHEY, SVGAGI. The ends lost 0 bases at V and 6 bases at J; junction bases unmatched: 7. The CDR3 runs 16 residues. CDR3 coding DNA: TGTGCCAGCAGTTACTCGAGGCGACTAGCGCGCAATGAGCAGTTCTTC. Translating it yields CASSYSRRLARNEQFF.